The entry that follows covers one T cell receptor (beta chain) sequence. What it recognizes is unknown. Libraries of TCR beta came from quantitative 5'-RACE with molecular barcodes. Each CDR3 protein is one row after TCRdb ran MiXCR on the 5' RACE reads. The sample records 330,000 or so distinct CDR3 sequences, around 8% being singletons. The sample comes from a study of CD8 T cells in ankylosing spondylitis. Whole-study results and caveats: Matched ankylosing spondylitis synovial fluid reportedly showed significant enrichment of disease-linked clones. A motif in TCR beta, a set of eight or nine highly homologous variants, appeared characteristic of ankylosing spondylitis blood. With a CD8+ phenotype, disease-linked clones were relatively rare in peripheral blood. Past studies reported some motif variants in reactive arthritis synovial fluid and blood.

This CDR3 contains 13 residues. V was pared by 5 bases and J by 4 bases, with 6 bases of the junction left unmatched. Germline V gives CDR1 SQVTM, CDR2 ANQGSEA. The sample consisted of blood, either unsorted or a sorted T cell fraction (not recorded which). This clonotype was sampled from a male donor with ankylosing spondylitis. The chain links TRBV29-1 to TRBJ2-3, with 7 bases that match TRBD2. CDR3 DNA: TGCAGCGTTTCTCTAGCGGACGCAGATACGCAGTATTTT. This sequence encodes CSVSLADADTQYF.